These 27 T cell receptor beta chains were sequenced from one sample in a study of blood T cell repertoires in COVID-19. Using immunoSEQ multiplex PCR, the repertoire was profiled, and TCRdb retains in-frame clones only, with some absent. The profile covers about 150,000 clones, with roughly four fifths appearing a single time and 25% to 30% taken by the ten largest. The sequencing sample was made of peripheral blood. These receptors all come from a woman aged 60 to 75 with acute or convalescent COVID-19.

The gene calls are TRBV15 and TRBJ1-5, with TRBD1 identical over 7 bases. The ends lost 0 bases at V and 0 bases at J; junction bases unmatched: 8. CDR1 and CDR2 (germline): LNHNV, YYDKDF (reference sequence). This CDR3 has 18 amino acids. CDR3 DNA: TGTGCCACCAGCAGAGAAGTGGTCAGGGGGTATAGCAATCAGCCCCAGCATTTT. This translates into CATSREVVRGYSNQPQHF.

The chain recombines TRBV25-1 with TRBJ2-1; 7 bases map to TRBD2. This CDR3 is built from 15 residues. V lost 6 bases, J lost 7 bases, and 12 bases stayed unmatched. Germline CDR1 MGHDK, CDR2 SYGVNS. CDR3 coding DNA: TGTGCCAGCAGACTGGGAGGAACAGCGGGGAATGAGCAGTTCTTC. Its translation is CASRLGGTAGNEQFF.

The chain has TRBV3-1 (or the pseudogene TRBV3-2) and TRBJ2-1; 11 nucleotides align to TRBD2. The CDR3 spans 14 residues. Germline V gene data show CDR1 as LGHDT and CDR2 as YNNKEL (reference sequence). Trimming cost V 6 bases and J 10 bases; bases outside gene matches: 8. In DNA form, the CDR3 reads TGTGCCAGCAGTTCCACTAGCGGGGGCTCAGAGCAGTTCTTC. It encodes CASSSTSGGSEQFF.

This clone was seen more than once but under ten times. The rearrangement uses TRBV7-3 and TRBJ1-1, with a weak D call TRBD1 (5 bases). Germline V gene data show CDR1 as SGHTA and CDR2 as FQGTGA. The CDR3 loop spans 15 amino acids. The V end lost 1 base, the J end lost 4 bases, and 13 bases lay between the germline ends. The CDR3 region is CASSLNPWQGTEAFF. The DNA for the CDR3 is TGTGCCAGCAGCTTAAATCCTTGGCAGGGCACTGAAGCTTTCTTT.

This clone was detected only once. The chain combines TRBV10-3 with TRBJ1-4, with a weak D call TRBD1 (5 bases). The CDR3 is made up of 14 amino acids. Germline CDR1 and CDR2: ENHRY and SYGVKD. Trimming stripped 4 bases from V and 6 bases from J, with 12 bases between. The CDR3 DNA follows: TGTGCCATCAGTGCTCTAGGAGGGGATGAAAAACTGTTTTTT. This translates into CAISALGGDEKLFF.

This CDR3 is CASSWTVTYEQYF. CDR3 nucleotide sequence: TGCGCCAGCAGCTGGACAGTTACCTACGAGCAGTACTTC. This chain joins TRBV5-1 and TRBJ2-7; a possible D gene is TRBD1 (6 bases). In germline, CDR1 is SGHRS, CDR2 YFSETQ. The CDR3 has 13 amino acids. The V gene lost 3 bases and the J gene lost 2 bases, with 9 bases spanning the gap.

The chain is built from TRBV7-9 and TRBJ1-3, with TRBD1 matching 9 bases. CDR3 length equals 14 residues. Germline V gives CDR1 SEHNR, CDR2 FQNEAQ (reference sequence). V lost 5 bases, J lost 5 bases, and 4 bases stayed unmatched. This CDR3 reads CASSPGTGRNTIYF. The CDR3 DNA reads TGTGCCAGCAGCCCGGGGACAGGGAGAAACACCATATATTTT. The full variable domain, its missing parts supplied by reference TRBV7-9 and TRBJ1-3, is DTGVSQNPRHKITKRGQNVTFRCDPISEHNRLYWYRQTLGQGPEFLTYFQNEAQLEKSRLLSDRFSAERPKGSFSTLEIQRTEQGDSAMYLCASSPGTGRNTIYFGEGSWLTVV.

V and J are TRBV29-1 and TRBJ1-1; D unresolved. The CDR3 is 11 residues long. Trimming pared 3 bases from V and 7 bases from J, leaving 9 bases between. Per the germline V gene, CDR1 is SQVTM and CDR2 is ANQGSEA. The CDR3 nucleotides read TGCAGCGTTGATTACGAGAGTGAAGCTTTCTTT. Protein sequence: CSVDYESEAFF.

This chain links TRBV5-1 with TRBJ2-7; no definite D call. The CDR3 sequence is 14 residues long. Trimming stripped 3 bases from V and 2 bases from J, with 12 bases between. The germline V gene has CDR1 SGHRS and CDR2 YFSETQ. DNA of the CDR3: TGCGCCAGCAGCTCCCAAGGAGTGGCCTACGAGCAGTACGTC. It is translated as CASSSQGVAYEQYV.

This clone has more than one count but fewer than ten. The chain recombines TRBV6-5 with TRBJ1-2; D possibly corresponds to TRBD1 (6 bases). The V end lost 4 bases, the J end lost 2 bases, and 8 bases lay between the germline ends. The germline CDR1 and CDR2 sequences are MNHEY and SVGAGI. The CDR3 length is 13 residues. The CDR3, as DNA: TGTGCCAGCAGTTTCGGACAGAACTATGGCTACACCTTC. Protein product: CASSFGQNYGYTF.

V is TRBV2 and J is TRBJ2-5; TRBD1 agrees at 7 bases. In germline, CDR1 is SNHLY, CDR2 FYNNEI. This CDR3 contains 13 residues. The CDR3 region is CAGWGTAQETQYF. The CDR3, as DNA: TGTGCAGGGTGGGGGACAGCACAAGAGACCCAGTACTTC. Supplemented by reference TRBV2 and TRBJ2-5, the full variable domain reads EPEVTQTPSHQVTQMGQEVILRCVPISNHLYFYWYRQILGQKVEFLVSFYNNEISEKSEIFDDQFSVERPDGSNFTLKIRSTKLEDSAMYFCAGWGTAQETQYFGPGTRLLVL.

CDR3 DNA sequence: TGTGCCTGGAGTAAGGGGGACACTCAGCCCCAGCATTTT. It specifies CAWSKGDTQPQHF. The chain links TRBV30 to TRBJ1-5, with a possible D match to TRBD1 (6 bases). CDR3 length: 13 amino acids. Germline CDR1 reads GTSNPN; CDR2 reads SVGIG (reference sequence). Trimming pared 2 bases from V and 6 bases from J, leaving 11 bases between.

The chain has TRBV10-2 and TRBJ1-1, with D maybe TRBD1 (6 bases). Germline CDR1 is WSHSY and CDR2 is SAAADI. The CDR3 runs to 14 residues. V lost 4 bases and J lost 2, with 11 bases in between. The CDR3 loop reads CASSGTTGNTEAFF. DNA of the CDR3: TGCGCCAGCAGTGGGACGACAGGAAACACTGAAGCTTTCTTT.

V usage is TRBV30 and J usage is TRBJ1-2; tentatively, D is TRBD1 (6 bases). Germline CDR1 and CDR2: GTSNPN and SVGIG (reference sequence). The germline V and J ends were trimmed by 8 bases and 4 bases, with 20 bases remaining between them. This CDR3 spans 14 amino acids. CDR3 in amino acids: CARGAAGFAYGYTF. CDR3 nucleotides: TGTGCCCGGGGGGCCGCGGGCTTTGCCTATGGCTACACCTTC.

The CDR3: CARSLASAAGEEQYV. The CDR3 DNA is TGTGCCAGAAGCTTAGCATCTGCGGCGGGGGAAGAGCAGTACGTC. The gene calls are TRBV7-5 and TRBJ2-7; no DNA check was done on the table's D call, TRBD2. TRBV7-5 is tagged as a pseudogene. The CDR3 loop spans 15 amino acids.

The CDR3 spells CASTEDSFYSNQPQHF. CDR3 sequence (DNA): TGTGCCAGCACCGAGGACAGTTTCTATAGCAATCAGCCCCAGCATTTT. The chain recombines TRBV28 with TRBJ1-5, with a tentative D call TRBD1 (6 bases). Germline CDR1 MDHEN, CDR2 SYDVKM. This CDR3 comprises 16 residues. Trimming removed 7 bases at V and 0 bases at J, with 16 bases between.

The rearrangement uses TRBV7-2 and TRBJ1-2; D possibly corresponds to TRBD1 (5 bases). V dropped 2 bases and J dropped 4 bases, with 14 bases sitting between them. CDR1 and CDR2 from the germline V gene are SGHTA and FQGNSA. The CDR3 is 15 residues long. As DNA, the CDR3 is TGTGCCAGCAGCTTAAATGCGGGGCCAACCTATGGCTACACCTTC. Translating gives CASSLNAGPTYGYTF.

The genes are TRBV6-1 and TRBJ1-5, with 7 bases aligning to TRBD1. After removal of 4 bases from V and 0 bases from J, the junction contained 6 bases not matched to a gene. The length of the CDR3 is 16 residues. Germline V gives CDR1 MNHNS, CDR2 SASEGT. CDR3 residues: CASSATGSDSNQPQHF. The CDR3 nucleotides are TGTGCCAGCAGTGCGACAGGGTCCGATAGCAATCAGCCCCAGCATTTT.

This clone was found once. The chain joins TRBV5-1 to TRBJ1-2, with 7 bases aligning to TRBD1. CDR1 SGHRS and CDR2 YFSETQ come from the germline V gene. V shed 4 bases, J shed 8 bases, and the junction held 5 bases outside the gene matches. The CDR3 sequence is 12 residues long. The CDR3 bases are TGCGCCAGCAGCGAAGTAGGGGGCGGCTACACCTTC. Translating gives CASSEVGGGYTF.

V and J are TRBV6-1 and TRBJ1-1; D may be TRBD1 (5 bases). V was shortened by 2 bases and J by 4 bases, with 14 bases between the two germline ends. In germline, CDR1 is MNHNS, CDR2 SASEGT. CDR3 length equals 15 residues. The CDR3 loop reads CASSEWGGPGTEAFF. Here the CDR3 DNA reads TGTGCCAGCAGTGAATGGGGGGGACCGGGCACTGAAGCTTTCTTT.

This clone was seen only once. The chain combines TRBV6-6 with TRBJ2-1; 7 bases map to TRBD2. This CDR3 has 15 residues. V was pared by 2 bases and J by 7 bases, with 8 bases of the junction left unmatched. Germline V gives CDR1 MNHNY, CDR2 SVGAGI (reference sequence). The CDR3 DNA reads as TGTGCCAGCAGTTACGATGCAGGCGGGGGTAATGAGCAGTTCTTC. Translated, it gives CASSYDAGGGNEQFF.

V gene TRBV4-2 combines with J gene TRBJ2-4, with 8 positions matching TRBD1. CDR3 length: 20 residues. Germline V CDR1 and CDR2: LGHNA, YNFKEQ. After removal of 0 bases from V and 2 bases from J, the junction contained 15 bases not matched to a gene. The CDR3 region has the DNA TGTGCCAGCAGCCAAGATTATCACGGGGGACGGACAGGGACCAAAAACATTCAGTACTTC. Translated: CASSQDYHGGRTGTKNIQYF.

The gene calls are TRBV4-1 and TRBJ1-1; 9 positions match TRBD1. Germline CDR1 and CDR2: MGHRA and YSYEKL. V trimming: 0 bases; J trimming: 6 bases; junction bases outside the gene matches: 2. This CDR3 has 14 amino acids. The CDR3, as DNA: TGCGCCAGCAGCCAAGATCGACAGGGGGCTGAAGCTTTCTTT. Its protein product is CASSQDRQGAEAFF.

Written as DNA, the CDR3 is TGTGCCACCAGTGCGTATGGGGGGGCCTCGTACAATGAGCAGTTCTTC. Protein product: CATSAYGGASYNEQFF. V usage is TRBV24-1 and J usage is TRBJ2-1, with D perhaps matching TRBD2 (7 bases). V was trimmed by 5 bases and J by 4 bases, leaving 17 bases between them. Germline values: CDR1 KGHDR, CDR2 SFDVKD. This CDR3 region has 16 residues.

Here the CDR3 DNA reads TGTGCCAGCAGCTTGGAAGGGGATTCACCCCTCCACTTT. It codes for CASSLEGDSPLHF. This chain uses TRBV5-4 with TRBJ1-6, with D possibly matching TRBD1 (5 bases). Trimming stripped 0 bases from V and 8 bases from J, with 6 bases between. The germline CDR1 and CDR2 sequences are SGHNT and YYREEE (reference sequence). The CDR3 extends over 13 amino acids.

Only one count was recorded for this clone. The DNA of the CDR3 is TGTGCCAGCGGATTTATTCCGGGACAGGGGGCGGTCGGGGAGCTGTTTTTT. The encoded protein is CASGFIPGQGAVGELFF. This chain uses TRBV28 with TRBJ2-2; 12 bases are shared with TRBD1. The germline gives CDR1 MDHEN, CDR2 SYDVKM. Germline trimming cut 8 bases from V and 7 bases from J; bases unmatched to any gene: 14. The CDR3 has 17 amino acids.

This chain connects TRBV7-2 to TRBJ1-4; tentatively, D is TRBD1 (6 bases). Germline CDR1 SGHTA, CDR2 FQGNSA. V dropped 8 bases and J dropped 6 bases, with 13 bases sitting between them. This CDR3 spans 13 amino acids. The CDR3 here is CASQRGADEKLFF. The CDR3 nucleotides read TGTGCCAGCCAGCGGGGGGCAGATGAAAAACTGTTTTTT.